These 3 T cell receptor beta chains share one sample of origin, sequenced in a study of T cells in Graves' hyperthyroidism and ophthalmopathy. Amplification of TCR beta CDR3 regions was performed using RNA transcripts as template. Researchers ran a first-round RT-PCR on the TCR CDR3 using the HTBI primer set. TCRdb recomputed calls from the multiplex PCR reads with MiXCR, one row per CDR3 protein. The sample carries about 570,000 distinct CDR3 sequences, around 42% recorded once. Sequencing was performed on peripheral blood or thyroid tissue (not recorded which). These receptors all stem from an adult woman with Graves' disease, either hyperthyroidism or ophthalmopathy (not recorded which).

In its sample, this clonotype was seen many times. The V call is TRBV4-1, the J call TRBJ2-7; the D gene is possibly TRBD1 (6 bases). Germline-derived CDR1 and CDR2 are MGHRA and YSYEKL. The V and J ends lost 0 bases and 2 bases respectively, with 11 bases between them. The CDR3 contains 15 residues. The CDR3 reads CASSQDERGTYEQYF. CDR3 DNA: TGCGCCAGCAGCCAAGATGAGAGGGGGACCTACGAGCAGTACTTC.

This clonotype has a count of ten or more. The chain is built from TRBV11-2 and TRBJ2-2; 9 nucleotides match TRBD2. After removal of 1 base from V and 3 bases from J, the junction contained 3 bases not matched to a gene. Germline CDR1 and CDR2: SGHAT and FQNNGV. The CDR3 spans 16 residues. This CDR3 reads CASSLATSGYTGELFF. The CDR3 coding sequence is TGTGCCAGCAGCTTAGCGACTAGCGGATACACCGGGGAGCTGTTTTTT.

This chain joins TRBV6-1 and TRBJ2-7; 7 nucleotides align to TRBD1. CDR3 length equals 17 residues. J was trimmed by 0 bases and V by 6 bases; bases with no gene match: 14. The germline V gene encodes CDR1 MNHNS and CDR2 SASEGT. As DNA, the CDR3 is TGTGCCAGCAGACGGACAGGAACCTACTCTGGCTCCTACGAGCAGTACTTC. Its protein product is CASRRTGTYSGSYEQYF.